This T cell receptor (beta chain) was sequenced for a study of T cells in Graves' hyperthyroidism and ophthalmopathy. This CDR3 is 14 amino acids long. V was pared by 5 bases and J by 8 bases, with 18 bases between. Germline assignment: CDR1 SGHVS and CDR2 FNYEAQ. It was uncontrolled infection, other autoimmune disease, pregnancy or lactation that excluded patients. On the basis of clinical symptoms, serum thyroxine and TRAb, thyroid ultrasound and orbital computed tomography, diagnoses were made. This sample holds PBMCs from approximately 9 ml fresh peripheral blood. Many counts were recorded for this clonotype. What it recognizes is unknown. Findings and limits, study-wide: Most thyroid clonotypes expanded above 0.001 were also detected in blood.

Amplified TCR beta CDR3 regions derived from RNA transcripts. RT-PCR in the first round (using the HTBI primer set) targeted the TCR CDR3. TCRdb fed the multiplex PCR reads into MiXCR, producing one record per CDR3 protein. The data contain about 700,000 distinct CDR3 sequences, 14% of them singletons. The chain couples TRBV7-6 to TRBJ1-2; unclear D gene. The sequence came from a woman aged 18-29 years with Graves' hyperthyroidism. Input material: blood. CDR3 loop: CASSPRNPTRGYTF. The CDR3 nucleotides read TGTGCCAGCAGCCCCAGGAACCCGACGAGGGGCTACACCTTC.